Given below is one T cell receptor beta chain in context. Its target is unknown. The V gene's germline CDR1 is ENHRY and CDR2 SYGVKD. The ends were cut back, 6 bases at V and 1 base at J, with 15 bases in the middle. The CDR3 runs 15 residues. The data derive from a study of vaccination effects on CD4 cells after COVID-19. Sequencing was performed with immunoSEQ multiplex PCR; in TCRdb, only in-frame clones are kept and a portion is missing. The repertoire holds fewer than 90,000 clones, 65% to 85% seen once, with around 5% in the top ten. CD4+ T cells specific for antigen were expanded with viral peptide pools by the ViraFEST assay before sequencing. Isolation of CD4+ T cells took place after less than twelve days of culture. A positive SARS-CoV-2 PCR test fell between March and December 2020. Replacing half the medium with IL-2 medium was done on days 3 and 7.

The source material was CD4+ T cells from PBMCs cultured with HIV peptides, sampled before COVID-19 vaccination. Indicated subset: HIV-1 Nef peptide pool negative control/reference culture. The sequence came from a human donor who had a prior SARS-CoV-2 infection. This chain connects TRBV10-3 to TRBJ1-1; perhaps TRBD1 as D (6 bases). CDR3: CAIRMTVGQNTEAFF. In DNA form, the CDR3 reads TGTGCCATCAGGATGACCGTGGGACAGAACACTGAAGCTTTCTTT.